Described below is a single T cell receptor (beta chain) sequence and its context. Its antigen is not identified. Germline V gene data show CDR1 as MNHEY and CDR2 as SMNVEV (reference sequence). Trimming removed 3 bases from V and 6 bases from J, with 20 bases in between. The CDR3 totals 16 residues. This entry comes from a study of T cells in tuberculosis. About the study: IGRA-negative adolescents, IGRA-positive adolescents with latent tuberculosis and adults with active tuberculosis formed this South African cohort. Study observations and caveats: Smaller alpha distances in active tuberculosis partly reflected shorter CDR3-alpha lengths. Active tuberculosis cases were adults; controls were adolescents.

Clones were read by immunoSEQ multiplex PCR, and TCRdb kept only the in-frame ones, dropping some. In the table there are more than 35,000 clones, 90% to 95% of which are singletons. This rearrangement joins TRBV27 to TRBJ1-2; TRBD1 might be the D (5 bases). This clonotype originated in a donor aged 10 to 29 with latent tuberculosis or without tuberculosis infection. Sequenced sample: PBMCs. This chain's CDR3 is CASSFSVGHLNHGYTF. The CDR3 DNA reads as TGTGCCAGCAGTTTCTCGGTCGGACATCTAAACCATGGCTACACCTTC.